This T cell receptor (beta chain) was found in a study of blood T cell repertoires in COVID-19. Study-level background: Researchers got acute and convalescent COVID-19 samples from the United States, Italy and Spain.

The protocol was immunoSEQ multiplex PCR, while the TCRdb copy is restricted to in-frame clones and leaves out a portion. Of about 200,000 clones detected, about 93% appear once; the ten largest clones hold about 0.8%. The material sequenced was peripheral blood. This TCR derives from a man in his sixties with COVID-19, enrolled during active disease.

CDR3 protein: CASSPVAGSSHNEQFF. Here the CDR3 DNA reads TGTGCCAGCTCACCGGTAGCCGGGTCGAGCCACAATGAGCAGTTCTTC. The chain combines TRBV18 with TRBJ2-1; no definite D call. Germline loops: CDR1 KGHSH, CDR2 LQKENI. The CDR3 totals 16 residues. V gave up 3 bases and J gave up 5 bases, with 17 bases separating them.